The clone carrying this T cell receptor (beta chain) has only one observation. What it recognizes is unknown. The CDR3 sequence is 11 residues long. Germline V gene lookup returns CDR1 GTSNPN and CDR2 SVGIG (reference sequence). Trimming removed 3 bases at V and 8 bases at J, with 10 bases between. Assay used: immunoSEQ multiplex PCR; TCRdb lists only in-frame clones, some missing. The sample contains about 16,000 clones, approximately 70% of which appear only once. The data were taken from a study of tumor-infiltrating lymphocytes in localized non-small cell lung cancer. On the study more broadly: Each patient gave resected tumor and non-adjacent uninvolved lung tissue. Regarding the study as a whole: Different pieces of the same tissue went to different assays, confounding technical variation with intratumor heterogeneity. Only some patients had TCR sequencing, depending on available tissue.

The receptor was derived from a human donor with non-small cell lung cancer. The sample consisted of lung tumor tissue. The chain recombines TRBV30 with TRBJ1-2; tentative D call: TRBD1 (5 bases). Here the CDR3 reads CAWRVWDGYTF. The CDR3 coding sequence is TGTGCCTGGAGAGTCTGGGACGGCTACACCTTC.